This T cell receptor beta chain was captured in a study of blood T cell repertoires in COVID-19. The overall study: From the United States, Italy and Spain came samples of acute and convalescent COVID-19. T cells, B-cell-depleted T cells, or PBMCs supplied cDNA or gDNA.

V lost 6 bases, J lost 4 bases, and 16 bases lay in between. Germline values: CDR1 MDHEN, CDR2 SYDVKM. The CDR3 consists of 14 residues. A Seattle source enrolled patients during active infection and followed them longitudinally. Methods used by the authors: Researchers report that nucleated cell counts were estimated from reference gene primer amplification. Generated by immunoSEQ multiplex PCR, the TCRdb table keeps only in-frame clones and is missing some. D and trimming were read from the DNA, whereas the V and J calls and clone size are those reported in that table. The sample holds 250,000 to 350,000 clones, 88% seen once.

The source of this sequence is a woman in her twenties or thirties with COVID-19, enrolled during active disease. The chain is built from TRBV28 and TRBJ2-7, with a possible D match to TRBD1 (6 bases). The sequencing sample was made of peripheral blood. Here the CDR3 reads CASRTAGTLYEQYF. DNA for the CDR3: TGTGCCAGCAGGACTGCCGGGACACTGTACGAGCAGTACTTC.